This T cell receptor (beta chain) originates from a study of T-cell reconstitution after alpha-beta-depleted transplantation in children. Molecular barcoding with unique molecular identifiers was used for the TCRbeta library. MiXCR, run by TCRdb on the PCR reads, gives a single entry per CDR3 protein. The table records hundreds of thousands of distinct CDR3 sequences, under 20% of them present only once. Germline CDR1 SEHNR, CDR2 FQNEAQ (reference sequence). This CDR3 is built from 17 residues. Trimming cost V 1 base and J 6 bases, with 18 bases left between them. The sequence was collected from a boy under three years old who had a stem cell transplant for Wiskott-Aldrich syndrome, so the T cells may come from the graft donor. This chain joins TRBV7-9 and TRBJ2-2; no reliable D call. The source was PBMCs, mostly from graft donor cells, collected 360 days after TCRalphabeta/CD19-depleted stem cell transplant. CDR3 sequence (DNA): TGTGCCAGCAGCTTAGTTCTTGGGGTACTCGGAGCCGGGGAGCTGTTTTTT. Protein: CASSLVLGVLGAGELFF. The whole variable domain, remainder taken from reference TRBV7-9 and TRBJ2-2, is DTGVSQNPRHKITKRGQNVTFRCDPISEHNRLYWYRQTLGQGPEFLTYFQNEAQLEKSRLLSDRFSAERPKGSFSTLEIQRTEQGDSAMYLCASSLVLGVLGAGELFFGEGSRLTVL.